The clone carrying this T cell receptor (beta chain) was observed at least ten times. Its antigen is currently unknown. RNA transcripts were the template, and TCR beta CDR3 regions were amplified from them. HTBI primers were employed in first-round RT-PCR, then a second-round multiplex PCR followed. MiXCR, applied by TCRdb to the multiplex PCR reads, yields one record per CDR3 protein. The sample carries just over 400,000 distinct CDR3 sequences, under 25% recorded once. The data belong to a study of Graves' ophthalmopathy and Graves' hyperthyroidism. Overall study: At the time of initial diagnosis and before any treatment, peripheral blood was collected.

Overall study results and limits: Ophthalmopathy progression prediction by the model yielded a sensitivity of 60% to 71% and a specificity of under 85%.

Trimming left V 3 bases short and J 5 bases short, with 15 bases between. Germline V gene data show CDR1 as SGHRS and CDR2 as YFSETQ. The CDR3 covers 14 residues. The study recruited hyperthyroidism patients aged 18 to 65 who were newly diagnosed, under 2 months' duration. The chain is built from TRBV5-1 and TRBJ2-7; D gene unclear. The sequence came from a woman aged 18-30 years with stable Graves' hyperthyroidism. The sequenced sample consisted of peripheral blood. The CDR3 DNA sequence: TGCGCCAGCAGCTCAAACCGTATAGATGACGAGCAGTACTTC. This encodes CASSSNRIDDEQYF.